The next 19 T cell receptor beta chains were all read from a single sample in a study of blood T cell repertoires in COVID-19 (dated by TCRdb to 2019 to 2021). Libraries were made using the immunoSEQ multiplex PCR assay. TCRdb's version of the immuneACCESS table is confined to in-frame rearrangements and falls short of the full clone set. An unresolved V gene accounts for under half of the shortfall where checked; the remainder is of unknown origin. A total of roughly 300,000 clones appear in this sample, about 85% of them only once. About 2.5% of the sample goes to the ten largest clones. The sequenced sample consisted of PBMCs or T cells enriched from blood (not recorded which). These receptors all stem from a woman aged 45-60 years who had recovered from COVID-19.

The sample holds one count of this clone. The chain recombines TRBV6-5 with TRBJ2-7; D remains ambiguous. The germline V and J ends were trimmed by 0 bases and 2 bases, with 5 bases remaining between them. The CDR3 is made up of 13 amino acids. Germline CDR1 reads MNHEY; CDR2 reads SVGAGI. The CDR3 DNA follows: TGTGCCAGCAGTTACTCGCCAGCCTACGAGCAGTACTTC. As protein: CASSYSPAYEQYF.

The gene calls are TRBV14 and TRBJ2-1; D may be TRBD1 (5 bases). Trimming left V 0 bases short and J 4 bases short, with 13 bases between. This CDR3 comprises 16 residues. Germline CDR1 and CDR2: SGHDN and FVKESK. The CDR3 is CASSQEGRNVYNEQFF. In DNA form, the CDR3 reads TGTGCCAGCAGCCAAGAGGGGCGGAATGTTTACAATGAGCAGTTCTTC.

This chain uses TRBV30 with TRBJ2-5; perhaps TRBD2 as D (6 bases). From germline, CDR1 is GTSNPN and CDR2 SVGIG (reference sequence). Trimming shortened V by 3 bases and J by 1 base, and 9 bases separated the two germline ends. This CDR3 is built from 13 residues. The CDR3 region is CAWRAGLQETQYF. As DNA, the CDR3 is TGTGCCTGGAGAGCGGGCCTCCAAGAGACCCAGTACTTC.

Turning to this clone: Additional DNA sequences in this sample encode the identical CDR3. The J gene is TRBJ2-7, the V gene TRBV19; D is possibly TRBD1 (5 bases). The ends were cut back, 2 bases at V and 3 bases at J, with 5 bases in the middle. Germline loops: CDR1 LNHDA, CDR2 SQIVND (reference sequence). The CDR3 length is 12 residues. The CDR3 loop is CASSIQGYEQYF. The CDR3 DNA reads TGTGCCAGTAGTATACAGGGCTACGAGCAGTACTTC.

This chain uses TRBV28 with TRBJ2-4; 8 bases match TRBD2. Per germline, CDR1 MDHEN and CDR2 SYDVKM. Germline trimming cut 6 bases from V and 3 bases from J; bases unmatched to any gene: 10. The CDR3 sequence is 16 residues long. CDR3 bases: TGTGCCAGCAGGTCTACTAGCGGAGTAATCAAAAACATTCAGTACTTC. Translation: CASRSTSGVIKNIQYF.

Only a few counts were recorded for this clone. The rearrangement joins TRBV6-2 or TRBV6-3 to TRBJ1-1; D ambiguous. The CDR3 extends over 13 amino acids. V was cut by 5 bases and J by 10 bases, with 17 bases left in between. The germline V gene has CDR1 MNHEY and CDR2 SVGEGT. This CDR3 reads CASSPQHGSRAFF. CDR3 DNA sequence: TGTGCCAGCAGTCCACAACACGGGAGTAGAGCTTTCTTT.

For the CDR3, the DNA is TGTGCCAGCAGCTCAAGGACAAACTACAATGAGCAGTTCTTC. Encoded protein: CASSSRTNYNEQFF. The chain is built from TRBV7-9 and TRBJ2-1; D is possibly TRBD1 (5 bases). The germline CDR1 and CDR2 sequences are SEHNR and FQNEAQ (reference sequence). Deletions cut 4 bases from V and 3 bases from J, with 10 bases between. The CDR3 covers 14 residues.

This chain links TRBV19 with TRBJ2-1, with a weak D call TRBD1 (5 bases). Between the trimmed V and J ends, which lost 8 bases and 0 bases, there was a span of 11 bases. The CDR3 covers 14 residues. Germline values: CDR1 LNHDA, CDR2 SQIVND (reference sequence). Here the CDR3 reads CASGQMSSYNEQFF. The CDR3 DNA follows: TGTGCCAGTGGACAAATGAGCTCCTACAATGAGCAGTTCTTC.

The rearrangement uses TRBV6-5 and TRBJ1-5; D unclear. The ends were cut back, 6 bases at V and 1 base at J, with 16 bases in the middle. This CDR3 region has 16 residues. The germline CDR1 and CDR2 sequences are MNHEY and SVGAGI. The CDR3: CASSYSAGWSNQPQHF. The DNA for the CDR3 is TGTGCCAGCAGCTACAGTGCGGGGTGGAGCAATCAGCCCCAGCATTTT.

V gene TRBV19 combines with J gene TRBJ2-2; D is uncertain. The CDR3 is made up of 15 amino acids. The germline V gene has CDR1 LNHDA and CDR2 SQIVND (reference sequence). Trimming removed 1 base at V and 2 bases at J, with 8 bases between. CDR3 amino acids: CASSIGQVNTGELFF. The CDR3, as DNA: TGTGCCAGTAGTATAGGGCAAGTCAACACCGGGGAGCTGTTTTTT.

V and J are TRBV18 and TRBJ2-1; the match to TRBD2 covers 10 bases. The germline CDR1 and CDR2 sequences are KGHSH and LQKENI. With 1 base clipped from V and 4 bases from J, the junction kept 4 bases outside the gene matches. This CDR3 comprises 16 residues. CDR3 coding DNA: TGTGCCAGCTCACCACTGTCTAGCGGGGGTTACAATGAGCAGTTCTTC. Amino acids: CASSPLSSGGYNEQFF.

The V and J genes are TRBV7-9 and TRBJ2-7, with 9 bases that match TRBD2. With V trimmed by 3 bases and J by 0 bases, 0 bases remained unmatched. This CDR3 spans 14 amino acids. Germline loops: CDR1 SEHNR, CDR2 FQNEAQ (reference sequence). This CDR3 reads CASSFSGSSYEQYF. The DNA of the CDR3 is TGTGCCAGCAGCTTTAGCGGGAGCTCCTACGAGCAGTACTTC.

The J gene is TRBJ2-5, the V gene TRBV14; maybe TRBD1 (6 bases). The CDR3 contains 15 residues. The germline V and J ends were trimmed by 0 bases and 7 bases, with 15 bases remaining between them. Germline assignment: CDR1 SGHDN and CDR2 FVKESK. CDR3 sequence reads: CASSQDSGTRWTQYF. The CDR3 nucleotides read TGTGCCAGCAGCCAAGATTCAGGGACAAGATGGACCCAGTACTTC.

The chain recombines TRBV10-3 with TRBJ2-4, with TRBD2 identical over 7 bases. Germline CDR1 reads ENHRY; CDR2 reads SYGVKD. The CDR3 length is 18 residues. Trimming at V came to 3 bases and at J to 0 bases, leaving 11 bases not matched to a gene. CDR3 in DNA: TGTGCCATCAGTGATAACCGAGCGGGGAGATTAGCCAAAAACATTCAGTACTTC. Translating it yields CAISDNRAGRLAKNIQYF.

The chain uses TRBV5-8 and TRBJ2-2; 10 nucleotides line up with TRBD1. Looked up from germline, CDR1 is SGHTS and CDR2 is YDEGEE. V was clipped by 4 bases and J by 5 bases; unmatched bases: 8. The CDR3 runs 16 residues. The CDR3 is CASSPRQGADTGELFF. DNA of the CDR3: TGTGCCAGCAGCCCCCGACAGGGGGCAGATACCGGGGAGCTGTTTTTT.

This clone was recorded only once. This chain uses TRBV27 with TRBJ2-7; D perhaps matches TRBD1 (6 bases). The CDR3 length is 14 residues. Trimming stripped 6 bases from V and 3 bases from J, with 15 bases between. Germline V gives CDR1 MNHEY, CDR2 SMNVEV (reference sequence). In DNA form, the CDR3 reads TGTGCCAGCAGGCACCCGGGCAGGGGCTACGAGCAGTACTTC. Its protein is CASRHPGRGYEQYF.

The chain combines TRBV6-5 with TRBJ2-5, with TRBD2 matching over 14 bases. V lost 10 bases to trimming and J lost 7 bases; unmatched junction nucleotides: 8. Germline values: CDR1 MNHEY, CDR2 SVGAGI. The CDR3 sequence is 14 residues long. CDR3 DNA: TGTGCCATCGAGACTAGCGGGGGGGCCGCGACCCAGTACTTC. It codes for CAIETSGGAATQYF.

The chain combines TRBV11-2 with TRBJ1-6; a possible D gene is TRBD1 (6 bases). V shed 5 bases and J shed 9 bases, with 14 bases lying between them. The CDR3 loop spans 14 amino acids. Germline CDR1 reads SGHAT; CDR2 reads FQNNGV. CDR3 nucleotide sequence: TGTGCCAGCAGCACCGGACAGCTACCTTCACCCCTCCACTTT. It translates to CASSTGQLPSPLHF. The full variable domain, rest sourced from reference TRBV11-2 and TRBJ1-6, is EAGVAQSPRYKIIEKRQSVAFWCNPISGHATLYWYQQILGQGPKLLIQFQNNGVVDDSQLPKDRFSAERLKGVDSTLKIQPAKLEDSAVYLCASSTGQLPSPLHFGNGTRLTVT.

In its sample, this clone was seen once. The chain joins TRBV5-5 to TRBJ2-2; 13 positions match TRBD2. Looked up from germline, CDR1 is SGHKS and CDR2 is YYEKEE (reference sequence). J gave up 5 bases and V 0 bases, and 7 bases lay outside the gene matches. This CDR3 spans 18 amino acids. CDR3 protein: CASSLGLAGGTNTGELFF. The CDR3 nucleotides are TGTGCCAGCAGCTTGGGACTAGCGGGAGGTACAAATACCGGGGAGCTGTTTTTT.